These 19 T cell receptor beta chains came from one sample sequenced in a study of T cell clonality in common variable immunodeficiency (dated by TCRdb to the mid-2010s). The library was built by means of the immunoSEQ multiplex PCR assay. TCRdb provides this immuneACCESS table in a form limited to in-frame rearrangements. Some clones are lacking; in checked studies, under half of them reflect an unresolved V gene, and why the rest are absent is not known. In this sample the table shows 57,000 or so clones, and no singletons are among them. Approximately 1.6% of the sample goes to the ten largest clones. Sequencing was carried out using peripheral blood mononuclear cells. The receptors here all came from a person between 18 and 70 years old in good health.

As to this clone: The DNA ends 3 residues before the CDR3 does, and the rest of the CDR3 is filled in from the germline J gene. The chain uses TRBV5-5 and TRBJ2-7, with no clear D. Germline CDR1 SGHKS, CDR2 YYEKEE (reference sequence). The CDR3 is 13 residues long. The ends were cut back, 0 bases at V and 6 bases at J, with 10 bases in the middle. The CDR3 loop reads CASSLAMRLEQYF. The CDR3 DNA, read in part, is TGTGCCAGCAGCTTGGCCATGCGCCTCGAG.

There are many counts of this clone. The read comes to an end 3 residues before the CDR3 does, leaving the germline J gene to fill in the end. V usage is TRBV20-1 and J usage is TRBJ2-3, with D possibly matching TRBD2 (6 bases). The CDR3 runs to 13 residues. Looked up from germline, CDR1 is DFQATT and CDR2 is SNEGSKA (reference sequence). Partial CDR3 DNA: TGCAGTGCTAGAGCCCCGGGGGACTCCACG. This sequence encodes CSARAPGDST. The full CDR3 reads CSARAPGDSTQYF.

This clone was counted ten times or more. The CDR3 end is not reached by the read, which stops 3 residues before it; the germline J gene fills it in. The chain uses TRBV20-1 and TRBJ2-3; no clear D. Per germline, CDR1 DFQATT and CDR2 SNEGSKA (reference sequence). The CDR3 spans 14 residues. The ends were cut back, 3 bases at V and 6 bases at J, with 16 bases in the middle. The CDR3 spells CSARHLYDGDTQYF. CDR3 DNA (partial): TGCAGTGCTAGGCACTTATACGACGGGGATACG.

This clone came up many times. The sequence runs out 3 residues before the end of the CDR3; the remainder is reconstructed from the germline J gene. The rearrangement uses TRBV20-1 and TRBJ2-3, with 10 bases matching TRBD2. Germline V gives CDR1 DFQATT, CDR2 SNEGSKA (reference sequence). V dropped 0 bases and J dropped 7; count of bases not matched to a gene: 16. The CDR3 sequence is 18 residues long. Incomplete CDR3 DNA: TGCAGTGCTAGAGATCCCCCGGGGCTAGCGGGAGATGGGTATACG. Amino acids: CSARDPPGLAGDGYT. The whole CDR3 reads CSARDPPGLAGDGYTQYF.

There are many counts of this clone. The CDR3 end falls 3 residues outside the read, so it is completed with the germline J gene. V is TRBV5-1 and J is TRBJ2-3; 15 bases match TRBD2. The CDR3 length is 17 residues. From germline, CDR1 is SGHRS and CDR2 YFSETQ. Germline trimming cut 4 bases from V and 6 bases from J; bases unmatched to any gene: 9. The sequenced part of the CDR3 DNA is TGCGCCAGCAGCATCGGACTAGCGGGAGGGACACGTGATACG. As protein: CASSIGLAGGTRDT. The CDR3 in full is CASSIGLAGGTRDTQYF.

The sample holds many counts of this clone. Coverage ceases 3 residues before the CDR3 finishes, and the germline J gene fills in the end. The gene calls are TRBV28 and TRBJ1-4, with TRBD1 as a possible D gene (6 bases). Trimming took off 8 bases at V and 4 bases at J, with 14 bases between the two ends. This CDR3 spans 14 amino acids. Germline V lookup: CDR1 MDHEN, CDR2 SYDVKM. The CDR3 reads CASRQGPHNEKLFF. The sequenced part of the CDR3 DNA is TGTGCCAGCCGCCAGGGGCCACATAATGAAAAA.

At least ten counts were recorded for this clone. The chain's CDR3 is CASSPQPTRHNEQFF. Partial CDR3 DNA: TGTGCCAGCTCACCTCAACCCACTAGACACAATGAG. The chain has TRBV18 and TRBJ2-1; a weak D match, TRBD2 (5 bases). With the read ending 3 residues before the CDR3 end, the germline J gene is used to fill in that end. Germline V CDR1 and CDR2: KGHSH, LQKENI. Trimming stripped 3 bases from V and 5 bases from J, with 14 bases between. The CDR3 is 15 amino acids.

This clone has at least ten counts. The read gets to within 3 residues of the CDR3 end, and the germline J gene fills in the rest. The chain carries TRBV30 and TRBJ2-3; no definite D call. V lost 0 bases and J lost 0, with 10 bases in between. The CDR3 is 15 residues long. The germline V gene has CDR1 GTSNPN and CDR2 SVGIG (reference sequence). The CDR3 bases that were read are TGTGCCTGGAGTGTAGGTATGAGGAGCACAGATACG. Residues: CAWSVGMRSTDT. The CDR3 in its entirety is CAWSVGMRSTDTQYF.

This clone was recorded many times. The read halts 3 residues ahead of the CDR3 end, with the missing end drawn from the germline J gene. The V gene is TRBV5-6, the J gene TRBJ2-3, with TRBD1 as a possible D gene (5 bases). Trimming shortened V by 2 bases and J by 4 bases, and 14 bases separated the two germline ends. The CDR3 is made up of 15 amino acids. The germline V gene encodes CDR1 SGHDT and CDR2 YYEEEE. CDR3 in amino acids: CASSFVQGWSDTQYF. CDR3 DNA, as far as it was read: TGTGCCAGCAGCTTTGTCCAGGGATGGTCAGATACG.

This clone has ten or more counts. The CDR3 goes on 3 residues after the read ends, and that part is filled in from the germline J gene. The rearrangement links TRBV7-6 to TRBJ2-2; possible D gene TRBD2, 5 bases. The CDR3 is 14 amino acids. Germline V gene lookup returns CDR1 SGHVS and CDR2 FNYEAQ. Trimming took 2 bases from V and 2 from J, leaving 6 bases between them. The CDR3 region is CASSLTSNTGELFF. Incomplete CDR3 DNA: TGTGCCAGCAGCTTAACTAGTAACACCGGGGAG.

This clone has ten or more counts. Read data end 3 residues before the CDR3 end; the end is taken from the germline J gene. The chain has TRBV20-1 and TRBJ1-5; D remains unclear. This CDR3 has 13 residues. Germline assignment: CDR1 DFQATT and CDR2 SNEGSKA (reference sequence). The CDR3 DNA, read in part, is TGCAGTGCTAGAGATGAAGGCAATAAACCC. The encoded protein is CSARDEGNKP. The entire CDR3 sequence reads CSARDEGNKPQHF.

There are many counts of this clone. The read stops 3 residues short of the end of the CDR3; the missing end is completed from the germline J gene. The chain links TRBV6-1 to TRBJ2-7; possibly TRBD2 for D (5 bases). Germline V CDR1 and CDR2: MNHNS, SASEGT. With 3 bases removed from V and 6 bases from J, the gap between germline ends came to 6 bases. The CDR3 extends over 11 amino acids. The CDR3 protein is CASSDGVEQYF. Partial CDR3 DNA: TGTGCCAGCAGTGACGGGGTCGAG.

This clone was counted many times. The missing CDR3 end, 3 residues past where the read stops, is filled in from the germline J gene. V gene TRBV19 combines with J gene TRBJ2-2; TRBD2 matches at 15 bases. The CDR3 has 19 residues. CDR1 is LNHDA, CDR2 SQIVND, per germline (reference sequence). Germline trimming cut 6 bases from V and 4 bases from J; bases unmatched to any gene: 12. The sequenced CDR3 bases are TGTGCCAGTAGCCGGGAGGGACTAGCGGGAGGACGTTTCACCGGGGAG. Amino acids: CASSREGLAGGRFTGE. The full-length CDR3 reads as CASSREGLAGGRFTGELFF.

This clone has only a few counts. The read ends 3 residues early relative to the CDR3; the germline J gene fills the gap. V gene TRBV6-1 combines with J gene TRBJ1-2; no reliable D call. This CDR3 comprises 13 residues. The V gene's germline CDR1 is MNHNS and CDR2 SASEGT. CDR3 in amino acids: CASSEGSEYDYTF. The CDR3 DNA, read in part, is TGTGCCAGCAGTGAAGGTAGTGAGTACGAC.

This clone was observed many times. The read ends 3 residues shy of where the CDR3 ends; the end is completed using the germline J gene. This chain connects TRBV2 to TRBJ1-2, with 8 bases that match TRBD1. J was trimmed by 2 bases and V by 5 bases; bases with no gene match: 10. Looked up from germline, CDR1 is SNHLY and CDR2 is FYNNEI. CDR3 size: 16 residues. Incomplete CDR3 DNA: TGTGCCAGCAGTCGGGACAGGACACAAACCAACTATGGC. It yields the protein CASSRDRTQTNYG. The complete CDR3 sequence is CASSRDRTQTNYGYTF.

This clone was found many times. The read terminates 3 residues before the CDR3 end, so the remaining end is supplied by the germline J gene. The chain links TRBV5-1 to TRBJ2-7; 9 bases fit TRBD2. The junction had 8 bases not matched to a gene; V was cut back by 1 base and J by 0 bases. CDR3 length: 17 amino acids. From germline, CDR1 is SGHRS and CDR2 YFSETQ. The CDR3 sequence is CASSLTAGGSYSYEQYF. CDR3 DNA (partial): TGCGCCAGCAGCTTGACAGCGGGAGGCTCCTACTCCTACGAG.

This clone showed up many times. The read ends 3 residues early relative to the CDR3; the germline J gene fills the gap. The chain couples TRBV10-3 to TRBJ1-1, with a tentative D call TRBD1 (5 bases). With 0 bases removed from V and 4 bases from J, the gap between germline ends came to 9 bases. The V gene's germline CDR1 is ENHRY and CDR2 SYGVKD. CDR3 length equals 14 residues. This chain's CDR3 is CAISESIQATEAFF. CDR3 DNA, as far as it was read: TGTGCCATCAGTGAGTCGATACAGGCCACTGAA.

This clone occurred a few times. The read comes to an end 3 residues before the CDR3 does, leaving the germline J gene to fill in the end. The chain combines TRBV6-4 with TRBJ2-7, with 8 bases identical to TRBD2. CDR1 is MRHNA and CDR2 is SNTAGT in the germline V gene. The CDR3 runs to 17 residues. After removal of 1 base from V and 0 bases from J, the junction contained 8 bases not matched to a gene. The chain's CDR3 is CASSDLRGLVLSYEQYF. The covered CDR3 bases are TGTGCCAGCAGTGACTTAAGGGGACTAGTCCTCTCCTACGAG.

This clone was seen many times. The CDR3 extends 3 residues past the end of the read, so its final part is completed from the germline J gene. The chain is built from TRBV30 and TRBJ2-7; D possibly corresponds to TRBD1 (5 bases). The V end was cut by 8 bases, the J end by 3 bases, with 23 bases between. CDR1 is GTSNPN, CDR2 SVGIG, per germline (reference sequence). The CDR3 length is 15 residues. CDR3 DNA (partial): TGTGCCGGAAATCAGGGTTCACTACTTGGCTACGAG. This sequence encodes CAGNQGSLLGYE. In full, the CDR3 is CAGNQGSLLGYEQYF.